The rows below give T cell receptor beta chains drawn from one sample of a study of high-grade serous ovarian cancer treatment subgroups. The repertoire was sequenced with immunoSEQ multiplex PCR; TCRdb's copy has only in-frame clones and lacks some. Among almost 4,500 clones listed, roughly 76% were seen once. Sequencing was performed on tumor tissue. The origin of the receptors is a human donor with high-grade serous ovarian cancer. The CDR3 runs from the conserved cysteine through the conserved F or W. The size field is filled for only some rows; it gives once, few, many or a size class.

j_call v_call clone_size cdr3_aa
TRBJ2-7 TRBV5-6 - CASVGDDYEQYF
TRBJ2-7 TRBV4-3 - CASSLTSGTYEQYF
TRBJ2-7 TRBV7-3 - CASSLQTGGEQYF
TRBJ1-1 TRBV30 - CAWSYRGGNTEAFF
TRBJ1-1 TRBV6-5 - CASSSLLAEAFF
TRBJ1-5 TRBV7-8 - CASSYRLDNQPQHF
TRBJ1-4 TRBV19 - CASSLRDRDEKLFF
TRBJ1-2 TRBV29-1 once CSVEGRGHGYTF
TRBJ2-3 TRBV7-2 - CASSEPPGSSTDTQYF
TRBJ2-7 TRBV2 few CASSEPPEESSYEQYF
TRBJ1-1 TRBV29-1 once CSVVIRISNTEAFF
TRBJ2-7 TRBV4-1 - CASSPGQGPTYEQYF
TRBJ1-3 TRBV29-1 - CSVRANRPGDPGNTIYF
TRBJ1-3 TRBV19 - CASSTTGFSGNTIYF
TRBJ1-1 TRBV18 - CASSPRNTEAFF
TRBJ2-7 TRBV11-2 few CASSLQTRNSRDEQYF
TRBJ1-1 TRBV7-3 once CASSYRGNTEAFF
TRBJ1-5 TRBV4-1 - CASSRDIWGNQPQHF
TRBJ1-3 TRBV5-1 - CASSPDVRSGNTIYF
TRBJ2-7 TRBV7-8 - CASSLGVGAYEQYF
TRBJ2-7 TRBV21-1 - CASSKTPTCGGGLYEQYF
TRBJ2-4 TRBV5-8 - CASSLLLPGAKNIQYF
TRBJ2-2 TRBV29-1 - CSGSTVTGELFF
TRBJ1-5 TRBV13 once CASSLGPGENQPQHF
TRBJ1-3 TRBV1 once CTSSQDLGTGFISGNTIYF
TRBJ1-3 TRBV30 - CAWIYGPGNTIYF
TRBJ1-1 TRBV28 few CASSLFRNTEAFF
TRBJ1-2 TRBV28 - CASSLIGDRDRTYGYTF
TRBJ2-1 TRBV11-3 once CASSPRTSGRGFSSYNEQFF